One and the same sample provided the 3 T cell receptor beta chains below, sequenced in a study of control samples from healthy donors and cancer patients. The repertoire was sequenced with immunoSEQ multiplex PCR; TCRdb's copy has only in-frame clones and lacks some. The sample lists more than 90,000 clones, more than 85% occurring once. Material for sequencing was blood. All receptors come from a young man in good health.

The chain has TRBV4-3 and TRBJ2-7, with unresolved D. Trimming cost V 0 bases and J 5 bases, with 11 bases left between them. This CDR3 contains 14 residues. Per the germline V gene, CDR1 is LGHNA and CDR2 is YSLEER. The CDR3 loop reads CASSQEPREDEQYF. CDR3 DNA: TGCGCCAGCAGCCAAGAGCCTAGAGAAGACGAGCAGTACTTC.

The chain joins TRBV28 to TRBJ1-2, with TRBD1 identical over 7 bases. This CDR3 has 15 residues. CDR1 MDHEN and CDR2 SYDVKM come from the germline V gene. Unmatched junction bases numbered 9, after V lost 5 bases and J lost 3 bases. DNA for the CDR3: TGTGCCAGCAGTCCACTCGCCGGGACAGACTATGGCTACACCTTC. It translates to CASSPLAGTDYGYTF.

The V call is TRBV27, the J call TRBJ1-5; 8 bases map to TRBD1. The CDR3 sequence is 15 residues long. Losses at the gene ends were 3 bases for V and 6 bases for J; bases not matched to a gene: 7. CDR1 is MNHEY, CDR2 SMNVEV, per germline (reference sequence). CDR3 amino acids: CASSLAQGAGQPQHF. DNA for the CDR3: TGTGCCAGCAGTTTGGCGCAGGGGGCGGGTCAGCCCCAGCATTTT.